The 5 T cell receptor beta chains listed next were all sequenced from one sample in a study of shared clonotypes between healthy human individuals. TCRdb's table, derived via immunoSEQ multiplex PCR, lists solely in-frame clones and lacks some. The repertoire holds some 1 million clones, with roughly 80% as singletons. The sequenced sample was memory CD4+ T cells sorted from blood. As to subset: CD45RA-negative fraction. The receptors were sampled from a man in his late teens or twenties in good health.

The chain joins TRBV6-1 to TRBJ1-1; D not resolved. The germline V gene encodes CDR1 MNHNS and CDR2 SASEGT. The length of the CDR3 is 13 residues. V lost 8 bases and J 1 base, leaving 11 bases between the germline ends. The CDR3 loop is CASSPIENTEAFF. The CDR3 DNA is TGTGCCAGCTCTCCTATCGAGAACACTGAAGCTTTCTTT.

The chain joins TRBV27 to TRBJ2-5, with TRBD1 matching 7 bases. CDR1 MNHEY and CDR2 SMNVEV come from the germline V gene (reference sequence). This CDR3 has 14 amino acids. The V and J ends lost 4 bases and 1 base, in that order; junction bases with no gene match: 3. The chain's CDR3 is CASSSDRTQETQYF. The CDR3 nucleotides are TGTGCCAGCAGTTCGGACAGGACCCAAGAGACCCAGTACTTC.

J is TRBJ1-1 and V is TRBV5-1, with D possibly being TRBD1 (6 bases). CDR3 length: 12 residues. V was cut by 5 bases and J by 7 bases, with 12 bases left in between. Germline CDR1 reads SGHRS; CDR2 reads YFSETQ. CDR3 amino acids: CASSTGRGEAFF. CDR3 sequence (DNA): TGCGCCAGCAGTACAGGGAGAGGTGAAGCTTTCTTT.

In its sample, this clone was seen once. The CDR3 loop is CASSYNWQGGGYTF. DNA of the CDR3: TGTGCCAGCAGTTACAACTGGCAGGGAGGTGGCTACACCTTC. This chain connects TRBV6-5 to TRBJ1-2; D perhaps matches TRBD1 (5 bases). The CDR3 runs to 14 residues. Per germline, CDR1 MNHEY and CDR2 SVGAGI. The ends were cut back, 2 bases at V and 7 bases at J, with 14 bases in the middle.

The CDR3 region is CASSHPVDRGEGTYNSPLHF. The CDR3, as DNA: TGCGCCAGCAGCCACCCTGTGGACAGGGGAGAAGGCACCTATAATTCACCCCTCCACTTT. The genes are TRBV4-1 and TRBJ1-6; 9 bases align to TRBD1. V gave up 3 bases and J gave up 2 bases; unmatched junction bases: 14. Germline assignment: CDR1 MGHRA and CDR2 YSYEKL. This CDR3 is 20 amino acids long.